This TCR beta chain was identified during a study of patients and donors after allogeneic stem cell transplantation. TCRdb recomputed calls from the RT-PCR reads with MiXCR, one row per CDR3 protein. The sample yields 100,000 to 120,000 distinct CDR3 sequences, around 36% seen once. This clonotype has a handful of counts. Germline V gene data show CDR1 as MNHEY and CDR2 as SVGEGT. Trimming took off 2 bases at V and 1 base at J, with 9 bases between the two ends. The CDR3 length is 15 residues. Sequenced sample: blood, either unsorted or a sorted T cell fraction (not recorded which). The V and J genes are TRBV6-2 or TRBV6-3 and TRBJ1-5; tentative D call: TRBD1 (5 bases). The receptor's source is a human donor who was either an allogeneic HSCT recipient or a stem cell or donor lymphocyte infusion donor (not recorded which). It is not recorded whose cells these are; they may come from a transplant donor. Here the CDR3 DNA reads TGTGCCAGCAGTTACGCCGGGGGAAGCAATCAGCCCCAGCATTTT. Translation: CASSYAGGSNQPQHF.